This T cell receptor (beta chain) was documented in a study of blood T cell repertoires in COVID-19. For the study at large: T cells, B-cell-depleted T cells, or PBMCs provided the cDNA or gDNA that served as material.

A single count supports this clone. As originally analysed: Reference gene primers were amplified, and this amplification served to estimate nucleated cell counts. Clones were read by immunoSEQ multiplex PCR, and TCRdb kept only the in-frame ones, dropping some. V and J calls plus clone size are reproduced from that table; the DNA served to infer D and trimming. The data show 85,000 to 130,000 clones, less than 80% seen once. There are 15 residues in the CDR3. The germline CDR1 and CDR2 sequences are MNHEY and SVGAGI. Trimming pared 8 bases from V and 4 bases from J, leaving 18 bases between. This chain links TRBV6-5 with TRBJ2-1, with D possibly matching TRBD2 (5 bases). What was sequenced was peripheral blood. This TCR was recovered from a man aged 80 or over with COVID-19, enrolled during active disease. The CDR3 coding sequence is TGTGCCAGCCTGGGAGTCCCCTTCGGATACAATGAGCAGTTCTTC. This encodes CASLGVPFGYNEQFF.